The T cell receptor beta chain under discussion was sequenced for a study of CD8 T cells in Susac syndrome. For this clonotype: The antigen is unknown.

Random hexamers were used to reverse transcribe 0.5 to 1 ug of RNA. The TCR beta CDR3 was amplified by immunoSEQ multiplex PCR across 54 Vbeta, 13 Jbeta. TCRdb recomputed calls from the immunoSEQ multiplex PCR reads with MiXCR, one row per CDR3 protein. The sample lists 130,000 to 150,000 distinct CDR3 sequences; 90% to 95% were seen once. V shed 4 bases and J shed 5 bases, with 15 bases lying between them. CDR1 is DFQATT and CDR2 is SNEGSKA in the germline V gene (reference sequence). CDR3 length: 14 residues. Study-level points and caveats: The study recognized that its TCR sequencing and HLA analysis covered a relatively small number of individuals.

Through negative isolation, CD4+ and CD8+ T cells were obtained, while TEMRA cells were enriched using FACS. Specimen: CD8+ T cells from PBMCs. The rearrangement links TRBV20-1 to TRBJ2-1; D is possibly TRBD1 or TRBD2 (5 bases each). This TCR came from a human donor in good health. CDR3 in amino acids: CSATGLGEHNEQFF. The CDR3 DNA follows: TGCAGTGCTACTGGTCTAGGGGAGCACAATGAGCAGTTCTTC.